This T cell receptor beta chain is from a study of CD8 T cells in ankylosing spondylitis. Regarding the study as a whole: A TCR beta motif of under ten highly homologous variants seemed to mark ankylosing spondylitis blood.

Each CDR3 protein gets one entry after TCRdb re-called the 5' RACE reads with MiXCR. The data show 700,000 or so distinct CDR3 sequences, with 15% to 20% seen just once and over 15% held by the top ten. The length of the CDR3 is 15 residues. J gave up 0 bases and V 5 bases, and 2 bases lay outside the gene matches. A note on this clonotype: Its antigen is as yet unknown.

The chain recombines TRBV12-3 or TRBV12-4 with TRBJ2-3; 10 bases map to TRBD1. Input material: blood, either unsorted or a sorted T cell fraction (not recorded which). This TCR was recovered from a male donor with ankylosing spondylitis. The DNA for the CDR3 is TGTGCCAGCAGTCGACAGGGGGCTAGCACAGATACGCAGTATTTT. This encodes CASSRQGASTDTQYF.